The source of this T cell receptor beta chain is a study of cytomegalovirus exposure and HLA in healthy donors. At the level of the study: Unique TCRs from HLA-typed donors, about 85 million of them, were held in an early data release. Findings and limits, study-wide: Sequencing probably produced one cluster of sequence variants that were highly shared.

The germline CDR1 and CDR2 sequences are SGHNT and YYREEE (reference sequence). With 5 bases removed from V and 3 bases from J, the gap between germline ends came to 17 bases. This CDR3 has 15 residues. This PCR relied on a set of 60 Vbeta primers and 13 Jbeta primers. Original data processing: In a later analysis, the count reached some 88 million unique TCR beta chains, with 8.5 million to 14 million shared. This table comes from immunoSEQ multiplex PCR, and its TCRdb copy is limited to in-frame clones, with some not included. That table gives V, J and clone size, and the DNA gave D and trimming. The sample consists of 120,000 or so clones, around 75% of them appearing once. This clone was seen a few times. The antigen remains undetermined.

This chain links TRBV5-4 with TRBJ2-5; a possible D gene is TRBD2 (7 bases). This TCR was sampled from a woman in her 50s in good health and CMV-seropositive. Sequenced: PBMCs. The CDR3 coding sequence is TGTGCCAGCAGGGGGGGGGCCGGTCCCAAAGAGACCCAGTACTTC. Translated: CASRGGAGPKETQYF. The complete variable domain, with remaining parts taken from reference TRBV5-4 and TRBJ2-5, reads ETGVTQSPTHLIKTRGQQVTLRCSSQSGHNTVSWYQQALGQGPQFIFQYYREEENGRGNFPPRFSGLQFPNYSSELNVNALELDDSALYLCASRGGAGPKETQYFGPGTRLLVL.